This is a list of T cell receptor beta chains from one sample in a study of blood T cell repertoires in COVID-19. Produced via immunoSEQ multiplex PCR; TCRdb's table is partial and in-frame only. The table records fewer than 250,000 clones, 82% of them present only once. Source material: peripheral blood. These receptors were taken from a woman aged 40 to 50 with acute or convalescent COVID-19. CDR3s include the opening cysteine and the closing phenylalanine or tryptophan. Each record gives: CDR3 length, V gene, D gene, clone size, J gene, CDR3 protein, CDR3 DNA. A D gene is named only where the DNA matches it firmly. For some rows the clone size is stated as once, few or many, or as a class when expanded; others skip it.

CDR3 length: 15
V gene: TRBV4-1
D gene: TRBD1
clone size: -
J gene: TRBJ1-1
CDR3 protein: CASSQVGRGRTEAFF
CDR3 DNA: TGCGCCAGCAGCCAAGTCGGCAGGGGGCGAACTGAAGCTTTCTTT

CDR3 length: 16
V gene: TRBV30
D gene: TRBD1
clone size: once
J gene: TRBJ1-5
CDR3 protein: CAWSVSGQDGNQPQHF
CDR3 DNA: TGTGCCTGGAGTGTTTCCGGACAGGATGGCAATCAGCCCCAGCATTTT

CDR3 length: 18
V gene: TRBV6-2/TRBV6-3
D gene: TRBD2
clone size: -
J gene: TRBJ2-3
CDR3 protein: CASSYRTGTSGFTDTQYF
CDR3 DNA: TGTGCCAGCAGTTACCGAACGGGGACTAGCGGTTTCACAGATACGCAGTATTTT

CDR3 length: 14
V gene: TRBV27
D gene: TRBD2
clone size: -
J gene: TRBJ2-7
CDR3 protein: CASSLGLAVYEQYF
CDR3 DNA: TGTGCCAGCAGTTTGGGACTAGCTGTCTACGAGCAGTACTTC

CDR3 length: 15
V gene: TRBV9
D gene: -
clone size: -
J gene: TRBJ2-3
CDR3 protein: CASSVATSRADTQYF
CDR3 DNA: TGTGCCAGCAGCGTAGCCACCTCCAGGGCAGATACGCAGTATTTT

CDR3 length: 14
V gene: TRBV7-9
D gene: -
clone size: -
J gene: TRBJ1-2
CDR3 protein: CASSSTRDFYGYTF
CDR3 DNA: TGTGCCAGCAGCTCGACAAGGGACTTCTATGGCTACACCTTC

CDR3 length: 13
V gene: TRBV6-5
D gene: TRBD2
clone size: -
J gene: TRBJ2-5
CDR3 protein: CASSREVEETQYF
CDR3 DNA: TGTGCCAGCAGTCGGGAGGTCGAGGAGACCCAGTACTTC

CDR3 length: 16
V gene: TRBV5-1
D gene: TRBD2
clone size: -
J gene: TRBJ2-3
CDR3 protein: CASSPRLAGGSDTQYF
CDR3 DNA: TGCGCCAGCAGCCCTCGACTAGCGGGAGGGTCAGATACGCAGTATTTT

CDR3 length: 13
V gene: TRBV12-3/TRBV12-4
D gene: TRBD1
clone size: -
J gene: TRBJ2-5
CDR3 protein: CASRRTGRETQYF
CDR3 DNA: TGTGCCAGCAGACGGACAGGGAGAGAGACCCAGTACTTC

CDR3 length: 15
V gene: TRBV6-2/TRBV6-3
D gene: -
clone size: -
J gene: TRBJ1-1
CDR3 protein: CASSKALQGNTEAFF
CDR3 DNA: TGTGCCAGCAGTAAAGCTTTACAGGGTAACACTGAAGCTTTCTTT

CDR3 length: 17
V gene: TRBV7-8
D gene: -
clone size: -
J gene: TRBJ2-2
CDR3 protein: CASSLPTTSVETGELFF
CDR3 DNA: TGTGCCAGCAGCTTACCAACTACCTCCGTCGAGACCGGGGAGCTGTTTTTT

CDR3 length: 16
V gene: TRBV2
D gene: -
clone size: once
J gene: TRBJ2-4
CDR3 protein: CASAGQIFRAKNIQYF
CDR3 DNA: TGTGCCAGCGCTGGACAGATCTTCCGGGCCAAAAACATTCAGTACTTC

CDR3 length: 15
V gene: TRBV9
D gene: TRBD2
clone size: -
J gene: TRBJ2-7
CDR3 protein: CASSVSSGPGWEQYF
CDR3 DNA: TGTGCCAGCAGCGTTTCTAGCGGGCCTGGGTGGGAGCAGTACTTC

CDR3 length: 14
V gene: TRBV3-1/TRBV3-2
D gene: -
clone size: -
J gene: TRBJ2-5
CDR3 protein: CASSQVSPEETQYF
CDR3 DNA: TGTGCCAGCAGCCAAGTTTCGCCGGAAGAGACCCAGTACTTC

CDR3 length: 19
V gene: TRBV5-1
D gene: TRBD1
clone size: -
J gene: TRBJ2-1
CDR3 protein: CASSLGDRGQYSSYNEQFF
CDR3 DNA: TGCGCCAGCAGCTTGGGGGACAGGGGACAATACAGCTCCTACAATGAGCAGTTCTTC

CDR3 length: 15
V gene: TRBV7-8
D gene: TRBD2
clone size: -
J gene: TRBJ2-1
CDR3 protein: CASRTGPGGLIGKFF
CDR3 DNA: TGTGCCAGCAGAACGGGTCCGGGGGGGCTGATAGGGAAGTTCTTC

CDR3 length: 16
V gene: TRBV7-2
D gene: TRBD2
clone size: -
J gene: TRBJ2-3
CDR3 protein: CASSLDRAGGIDTQYF
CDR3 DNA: TGTGCCAGCAGCTTAGATCGGGCGGGAGGGATAGATACGCAGTATTTT

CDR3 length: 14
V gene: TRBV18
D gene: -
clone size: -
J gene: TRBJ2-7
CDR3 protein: CASSPRQESYEQYF
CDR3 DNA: TGTGCCAGCTCACCCCGACAGGAATCCTACGAGCAGTACTTC

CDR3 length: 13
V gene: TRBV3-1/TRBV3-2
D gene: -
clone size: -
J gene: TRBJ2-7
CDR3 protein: CASSHSVSYEQYF
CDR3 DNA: TGTGCCAGCAGCCATAGCGTATCCTATGAGCAGTACTTC

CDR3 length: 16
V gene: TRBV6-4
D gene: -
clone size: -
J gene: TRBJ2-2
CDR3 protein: CASSGSRASGGGELFF
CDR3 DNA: TGTGCCAGCAGTGGATCTCGAGCTTCAGGAGGCGGGGAGCTGTTTTTT

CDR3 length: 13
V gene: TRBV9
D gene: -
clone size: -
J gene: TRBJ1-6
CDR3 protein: CASSVAGHSPLHF
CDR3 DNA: TGTGCCAGCAGCGTAGCTGGGCATTCACCCCTCCACTTT

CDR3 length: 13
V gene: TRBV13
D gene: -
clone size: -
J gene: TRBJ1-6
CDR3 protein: CASRGPHNSPLHF
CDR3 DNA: TGTGCCAGCCGAGGGCCGCATAATTCACCCCTCCACTTT

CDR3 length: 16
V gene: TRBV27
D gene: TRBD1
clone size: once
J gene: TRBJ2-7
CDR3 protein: CASSSGTVVNSYEQYF
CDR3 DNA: TGTGCCAGCAGTTCCGGGACAGTCGTTAACTCCTACGAGCAGTACTTC

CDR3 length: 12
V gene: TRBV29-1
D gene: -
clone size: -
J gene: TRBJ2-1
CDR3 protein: CSVDGGGDEQFF
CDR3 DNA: TGCAGCGTTGACGGAGGGGGGGATGAGCAGTTCTTC

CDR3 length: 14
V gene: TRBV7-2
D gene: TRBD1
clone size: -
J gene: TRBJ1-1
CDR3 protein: CASSPSRDRGGAFF
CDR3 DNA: TGTGCCAGCAGCCCTTCCCGGGACAGGGGGGGAGCTTTCTTT

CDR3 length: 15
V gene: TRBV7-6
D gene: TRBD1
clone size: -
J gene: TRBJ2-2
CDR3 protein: CASSFGTGLTGELFF
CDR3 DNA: TGTGCCAGCAGTTTTGGGACAGGGTTGACCGGGGAGCTGTTTTTT

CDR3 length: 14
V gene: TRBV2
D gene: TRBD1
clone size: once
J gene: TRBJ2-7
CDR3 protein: CASSSGTAVYEQYF
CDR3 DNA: TGTGCCAGCAGCTCCGGGACAGCGGTTTACGAGCAGTACTTC

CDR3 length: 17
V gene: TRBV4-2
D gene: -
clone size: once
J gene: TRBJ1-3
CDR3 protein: CASSQDRGGAAGNTIYF
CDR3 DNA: TGTGCCAGCAGCCAAGATCGGGGGGGGGCCGCTGGAAACACCATATATTTT

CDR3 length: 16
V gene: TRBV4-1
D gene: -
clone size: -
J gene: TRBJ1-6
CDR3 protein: CASSQDQKGPGSPLHF
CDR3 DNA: TGCGCCAGCAGCCAAGATCAGAAGGGCCCGGGATCACCCCTCCACTTT

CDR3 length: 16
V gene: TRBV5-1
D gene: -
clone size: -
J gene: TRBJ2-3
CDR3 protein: CASSLGPGPVTDTQYF
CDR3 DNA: TGCGCCAGCAGCTTGGGGCCAGGGCCAGTCACAGATACGCAGTATTTT

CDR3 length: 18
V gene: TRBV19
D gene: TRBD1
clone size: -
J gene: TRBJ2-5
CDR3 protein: CASSIWVPGQASQETQYF
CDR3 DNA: TGTGCCAGTAGTATCTGGGTCCCGGGACAGGCCTCCCAAGAGACCCAGTACTTC

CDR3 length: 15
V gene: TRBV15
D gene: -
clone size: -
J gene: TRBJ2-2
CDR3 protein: CATSRVKGSTGELFF
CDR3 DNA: TGTGCCACCAGCAGAGTAAAAGGGAGCACCGGGGAGCTGTTTTTT

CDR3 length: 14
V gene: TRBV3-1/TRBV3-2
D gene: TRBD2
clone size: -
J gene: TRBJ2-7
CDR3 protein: CASSRASGPYEQYF
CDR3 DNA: TGTGCCAGCAGCCGGGCTAGCGGCCCCTACGAGCAGTACTTC

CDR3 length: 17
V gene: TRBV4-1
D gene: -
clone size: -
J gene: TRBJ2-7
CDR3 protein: CASSQATRISPNIEQYF
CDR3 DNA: TGCGCCAGCAGCCAAGCTACTAGGATATCGCCTAATATAGAGCAGTACTTC

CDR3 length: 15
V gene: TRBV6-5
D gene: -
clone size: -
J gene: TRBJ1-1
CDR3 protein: CASSYSIHPNTEAFF
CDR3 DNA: TGTGCCAGCAGTTACTCCATACATCCTAACACTGAAGCTTTCTTT

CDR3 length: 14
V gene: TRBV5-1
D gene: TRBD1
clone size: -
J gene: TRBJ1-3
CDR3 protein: CASSFRDRGNTIYF
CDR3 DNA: TGCGCCAGCAGCTTCAGGGACAGGGGTAACACCATATATTTT

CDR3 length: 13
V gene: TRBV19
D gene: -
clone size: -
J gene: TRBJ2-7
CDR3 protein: CASSFSQGYEQYF
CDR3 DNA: TGTGCCAGTAGTTTTAGTCAGGGTTACGAGCAGTACTTC

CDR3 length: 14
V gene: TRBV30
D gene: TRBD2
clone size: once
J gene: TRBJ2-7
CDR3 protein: CAWSVGGNSYEQYF
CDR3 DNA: TGTGCCTGGAGTGTCGGGGGGAACTCCTACGAGCAGTACTTC

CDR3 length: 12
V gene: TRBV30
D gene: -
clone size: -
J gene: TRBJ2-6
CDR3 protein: CAWSAGANVLTF
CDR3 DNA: TGTGCCTGGTCAGCTGGGGCCAACGTCCTGACTTTC

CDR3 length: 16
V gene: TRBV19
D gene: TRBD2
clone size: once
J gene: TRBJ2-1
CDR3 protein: CASSMLAGELYNEQFF
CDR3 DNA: TGTGCCAGTAGTATGCTAGCGGGAGAACTCTACAATGAGCAGTTCTTC

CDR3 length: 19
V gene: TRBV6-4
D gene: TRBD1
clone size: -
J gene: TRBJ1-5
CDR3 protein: CASSGDRAEIPNSNQPQHF
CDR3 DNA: TGTGCCAGCAGTGGGGACAGGGCTGAGATTCCTAATAGCAATCAGCCCCAGCATTTT